Listed below are T cell receptor beta chains from one sample, sequenced in a study of blood T cell repertoires in COVID-19. Clones were read by immunoSEQ multiplex PCR, and TCRdb kept only the in-frame ones, dropping some. The sample records about 170,000 clones, more than 70% being singletons. Sequencing was performed on PBMCs or T cells enriched from blood (not recorded which). These receptors originate from a woman between 50 and 59 years old in a cohort exposed to, infected with or recovered from COVID-19 (not recorded which). CDR3s include the opening cysteine and the closing phenylalanine or tryptophan. A D gene is named only where the DNA matches it firmly. Rows may omit the clone size; those that give it use once, few, many or a size class.

v_call	j_call	clone_size	d_call	cdr3_nt	cdr3_aa
TRBV5-1	TRBJ2-5	NA	TRBD2	TGCGCCAGCAGCTTCGCTAGCGGGACCCAAGAGACCCAGTACTTC	CASSFASGTQETQYF
TRBV11-2	TRBJ2-1	NA	TRBD2	TGTGCCAGCAGCTATAGGCTAGCGGGAGACAATGAGCAGTTCTTC	CASSYRLAGDNEQFF
TRBV3-1/TRBV3-2	TRBJ1-1	NA	NA	TGTGCCAGCAGTCCGAATAGGGGGACCATGAACACTGAAGCTTTCTTT	CASSPNRGTMNTEAFF
TRBV5-4	TRBJ2-2	NA	TRBD2	TGTGCCACCGGACTCGCGGGAGGAACCGGGGAGCTGTTTTTT	CATGLAGGTGELFF
TRBV30	TRBJ2-3	NA	NA	TGTGCCTGGAGTTTGGGCCAGGGAAGCACAGATACGCAGTATTTT	CAWSLGQGSTDTQYF
TRBV9	TRBJ2-1	NA	TRBD2	TGTGCCAGCAGCGGGACTAGCGGGAGCCGGGAGCAGTTCTTC	CASSGTSGSREQFF
TRBV28	TRBJ2-3	NA	TRBD1	TGTGCCAGTGCCCCGGGACAGGGAAACACAGATACGCAGTATTTT	CASAPGQGNTDTQYF
TRBV7-9	TRBJ2-7	few	NA	TGTGCCAGCAGCTTAGGAGGGGGCTCCTACGAGCAGTACTTC	CASSLGGGSYEQYF
TRBV28	TRBJ2-3	NA	NA	TGTGCCAGCAGGAATGGGGGGACGCCCAAGGGAGATACGCAGTATTTT	CASRNGGTPKGDTQYF
TRBV28	TRBJ2-3	NA	TRBD2	TGTGCCAGCAGCCTTGGGACTAGCGTATCGTCGCAGTATTTT	CASSLGTSVSSQYF
TRBV4-3	TRBJ1-3	few	TRBD1	TGCGCCAGCAGCCCCGGGACAGCTGGAAACACCATATATTTT	CASSPGTAGNTIYF
TRBV7-2	TRBJ1-2	NA	TRBD1	TGTGCCAGCAGCTTCCAAGCGACAGGGGCTGTGGGCTACACCTTC	CASSFQATGAVGYTF
TRBV5-4	TRBJ1-1	few	NA	TGTGCCAGCAGCTATGACAGCTACACTGAAGCTTTCTTT	CASSYDSYTEAFF
TRBV3-1/TRBV3-2	TRBJ1-6	NA	TRBD1	TGTGCCAGCAGCCAAGGGCCAGGGGGAGGTAATTCACCCCTCCACTTT	CASSQGPGGGNSPLHF
TRBV19	TRBJ1-4	NA	NA	TGTGCCAGTAGTATTGGGCGATATGAAAAACTGTTTTTT	CASSIGRYEKLFF
TRBV9	TRBJ2-3	NA	TRBD2	TGTGCCAGCAGCGTAGAACCTAGCGGGGGTGTCCGGGCGCAGTATTTT	CASSVEPSGGVRAQYF
TRBV7-6	TRBJ2-1	NA	TRBD2	TGTGCCAGCAGCTTAGCGGGACTAGCGGTCGATGAGCAGTTCTTC	CASSLAGLAVDEQFF
TRBV5-4	TRBJ2-7	NA	TRBD1	TGTGCCAGCAGCCCGTTTGCGTCAGGGGGCGAGCAGTACTTC	CASSPFASGGEQYF
TRBV7-9	TRBJ2-6	NA	NA	TGTGCCAGCAGCTTAGCGCTCTCGGTCGTCCTGACTTTC	CASSLALSVVLTF
TRBV9	TRBJ1-2	few	NA	TGTGCCAGCAGCCCGATCTTCGACAGCTATGGCTACACCTTC	CASSPIFDSYGYTF
TRBV19	TRBJ2-1	few	TRBD1	TGTGCCACCTTACCAACGACAGGGGTAGGCTACAATGAGCAGTTCTTC	CATLPTTGVGYNEQFF
TRBV11-2	TRBJ2-1	NA	TRBD2	TGTGCCAGCAGCCTAAGCGGGGGGGCCCCGGGGAATGAGCAGTTCTTC	CASSLSGGAPGNEQFF
TRBV19	TRBJ1-1	NA	NA	TGTGCCAGTAGTGAGTTCGGCGGGAACACTGAAGCTTTCTTT	CASSEFGGNTEAFF
TRBV28	TRBJ1-3	NA	NA	TGTGCCAGCAGCTCCCAAACGAGCTCTGGAAACACCATATATTTT	CASSSQTSSGNTIYF
TRBV21-1	TRBJ1-3	NA	NA	TGTGCCAGCCCTAGGAGGGTTTCAGGGATACTCGGCGCACCGGGAAACACCATATATTTT	CASPRRVSGILGAPGNTIYF
TRBV19	TRBJ1-5	NA	NA	TGTGCCAGTAGTTTCACCCGACGGGACAATCAGCCCCAGCATTTT	CASSFTRRDNQPQHF
TRBV11-1	TRBJ2-1	NA	TRBD2	TGTGCCAGCAGCTTGGCGGGGGATCGGGGAGAGGAGCAGTTCTTC	CASSLAGDRGEEQFF
TRBV4-3	TRBJ2-7	NA	TRBD2	TGCGCCAGCAGCCAGACTAGCGGGGCCCCCTACGAGCAGTACTTC	CASSQTSGAPYEQYF
TRBV18	TRBJ2-2	once	NA	TGTGCCAGCTCAGCAGGGACACCGAACACCGGGGAGCTGTTTTTT	CASSAGTPNTGELFF
TRBV6-2/TRBV6-3	TRBJ1-2	NA	TRBD1	TGTGCCAGCAGTTACCAGGGGGACGGCTACACCTTC	CASSYQGDGYTF
TRBV20-1	TRBJ2-7	NA	NA	TGCAGTGCTAGTCGGAGCTCCTACGAGCAGTACTTC	CSASRSSYEQYF
TRBV7-8	TRBJ2-7	NA	NA	TGTGCCAGCAGCTTAGTTCTCGTTTACGAGCAGTACTTC	CASSLVLVYEQYF
TRBV7-3	TRBJ2-6	NA	TRBD1	TGTGCCAGCAGCTCGGGACAGGCCCTCTCAGGGGCCAACGTCCTGACTTTC	CASSSGQALSGANVLTF
TRBV5-6	TRBJ2-7	NA	NA	TGTGCCAGCAGCTCGAGGTCCTTGGACCCCGCGGGGGAGCAGTACTTC	CASSSRSLDPAGEQYF
TRBV5-6	TRBJ2-5	NA	TRBD2	TGTGCCAGCAGCTTGGCCCCTCTAGCGGCGAAAGAGACCCAGTACTTC	CASSLAPLAAKETQYF